This note documents a single T cell receptor (beta chain) sequence. Its specific antigen is unknown. Per-nucleotide qualities are absent, and no much larger clonotype sits a single base away. This sample stems from a study of control samples from healthy donors and cancer patients (dated by TCRdb to the early 2020s). The V end loses 0 bases and the J end loses 2 bases, and a stretch of 5 bases separates them. According to the germline V gene, CDR1 reads SGHAT and CDR2 reads FQNNGV. The CDR3 spans 14 residues, from the cysteine through the phenylalanine. The sequence is cut down to CDR3 DNA, 42 bases in frame from base 1. Library preparation used the immunoSEQ multiplex PCR assay. TCRdb stores this immuneACCESS table with in-frame sequences only. Part of the clones is absent; in the studies checked, under half of the shortfall reflects unresolved V genes, and no reason is known for the rest. The table for this sample lists about 130,000 clones; just under 95% of them were counted only once. The ten largest clones represent 5.5% of the sample.

The clonotype originates from a man between 18 and 29 years old in good health. This chain is built from TRBV11-2 and TRBJ2-1; the D gene lacks a confident call. Sequenced material: blood. In nucleotide form, the sequence is TGTGCCAGCAGCTTAGAGATTACCTACAATGAGCAGTTCTTC. Protein translation: CASSLEITYNEQFF.